The 7 T cell receptor beta chains below all came from one sample that was sequenced in a study of OX40 agonist ivuxolimab in advanced cancers. The method was immunoSEQ multiplex PCR; TCRdb's version includes in-frame clones alone and lacks a portion of them. The data contain tens of thousands of clones, roughly 87% of them seen just once; the ten biggest clones take up about 1.3%. Source: CD4+ or CD8+ T cells sorted from blood, taken in a trial of the OX40 agonist ivuxolimab. These TCRs come from an adult with an advanced solid tumor such as melanoma, head and neck, liver or kidney cancer.

This chain connects TRBV6-5 to TRBJ2-7; D may be TRBD1 (5 bases). The CDR3 spans 15 residues. The V end lost 2 bases, the J end lost 4 bases, and 15 bases lay between the germline ends. CDR1 and CDR2 from the germline V gene are MNHEY and SVGAGI. The CDR3 here is CASSYQQDPLYEQYF. The CDR3 region has the DNA TGTGCCAGCAGTTACCAACAGGACCCCCTTTACGAGCAGTACTTC.

This chain links TRBV7-3 with TRBJ2-3, with 9 bases aligning to TRBD2. The V segment lost 1 base and the J segment 3 bases; nucleotides outside the gene matches: 2. CDR1 SGHTA and CDR2 FQGTGA come from the germline V gene. The length of the CDR3 is 15 residues. The CDR3 sequence is CASSLSLAGTDTQYF. The DNA for the CDR3 is TGTGCCAGCAGCTTAAGCCTAGCGGGAACAGATACGCAGTATTTT.

The chain recombines TRBV5-1 with TRBJ2-5; 9 bases are shared with TRBD1. Germline-derived CDR1 and CDR2 are SGHRS and YFSETQ. The V and J ends lost 5 bases and 5 bases, in that order; junction bases with no gene match: 10. The CDR3 is 15 amino acids. This chain's CDR3 is CASRPGQGLGETQYF. CDR3 DNA: TGCGCCAGCAGACCTGGACAGGGGTTGGGCGAGACCCAGTACTTC.

The chain combines TRBV19 with TRBJ1-1; the D is unclear. Trimming took off 3 bases at V and 2 bases at J, with 10 bases between the two ends. Germline CDR1 is LNHDA and CDR2 is SQIVND (reference sequence). The CDR3 is 14 residues long. CDR3 DNA sequence: TGTGCCAGTAGTATTTCCAGGATAAACACTGAAGCTTTCTTT. Translating gives CASSISRINTEAFF.

V and J are TRBV19 and TRBJ2-7; 7 bases align to TRBD1. CDR1 and CDR2 (germline): LNHDA, SQIVND (reference sequence). J gave up 5 bases and V 10 bases, and 14 bases lay outside the gene matches. This CDR3 contains 14 residues. CDR3 in DNA: TGTGCCACCAAATCCCCCCAGGGGGTCAACGAGCAGTACTTC. This translates into CATKSPQGVNEQYF.

V usage is TRBV6-6 and J usage is TRBJ1-2; D uncertain. Germline loops: CDR1 MNHNY, CDR2 SVGAGI (reference sequence). Trimming shortened V by 4 bases and J by 4 bases, and 13 bases separated the two germline ends. The CDR3 has 14 amino acids. The CDR3 DNA reads as TGTGCCAGCAGTTCGATAGGGTCAATCTATGGCTACACCTTC. Translated: CASSSIGSIYGYTF.

In its sample, this clone was seen once. Additional DNA sequences in this sample encode the identical CDR3. The chain's CDR3 is CASSYSQGPYEQYF. DNA of the CDR3: TGTGCCAGCAGTTACTCCCAGGGACCCTACGAGCAGTACTTC. The V gene is TRBV6-6, the J gene TRBJ2-7; perhaps D is TRBD1 or TRBD2 (5 bases each). The CDR3 contains 14 residues. V lost 0 bases, J lost 2 bases, and 8 bases lay in between. CDR1 is MNHNY and CDR2 is SVGAGI in the germline V gene (reference sequence).